The T cell receptor (beta chain) under discussion was sequenced for a study of human T cells and chemical hapten exposure. Broader study findings: Following DPC sensitization, TCRs present above 1 in 1000 frequency showed no change.

Using its own MiXCR run on the RACE reads, TCRdb lists one record per CDR3 protein. The table includes approximately 68,000 distinct CDR3 sequences, approximately 9% detected once. Of note for this clonotype: The antigen is unknown. A much bigger clone sits one base away, suggesting this may be a read error.

Documented time point: patch test 2, 6 weeks after DPC sensitization. Treatment meaning: therapeutic diphenylcyclopropenone sensitization with weekly scalp DPC. Donation of samples came from alopecia patients who were 18 to 70 years old and suitable for DPC. CDR3 size: 14 residues. The chain couples TRBV12-3 or TRBV12-4 to TRBJ1-5; TRBD1 is a possible D gene (6 bases). The starting material was whole blood, obtained in connection with sensitization to the hapten diphenylcyclopropenone (DPC). The source is a woman between 50 and 59 years old with alopecia areata. Some clones in this sample may be carry-over from other donors' samples. The CDR3 loop is CDSNGGGGNQPQHF. CDR3 coding DNA: TGTGACAGCAATGGGGGCGGTGGCAATCAGCCCCAGCATTTT.